The entry that follows covers one TCR beta chain sequence. This specimen comes from a study of metastatic and nonmetastatic thyroid tumors. The CDR3 is 15 residues long. Germline V gene data show CDR1 as SGHRS and CDR2 as YFSETQ. V dropped 0 bases and J dropped 4 bases, with 11 bases sitting between them. Thyroid surgery was performed in patients who had received no treatment beforehand. TCRdb re-analyzed the PCR reads using MiXCR. The sample gives about 30,000 clones, 25% of which show up once; approximately 8.5% is in the top ten. The chain joins TRBV5-1 to TRBJ2-1, with D tentatively TRBD1 (7 bases). Sequencing used blood. The receptor's source is a female donor with papillary thyroid cancer or a benign thyroid nodule (not recorded which). Some clones in this sample may be carry-over from other donors' samples. CDR3 nucleotide sequence: TGCGCCAGCAGCTTGGGCGGGACAGCATACAATGAGCAGTTCTTC. Amino acid sequence: CASSLGGTAYNEQFF.